A selection of T cell receptor beta chains follows, all from one sample in a study of immune evolution from preneoplasia to lung adenocarcinoma. Using immunoSEQ multiplex PCR, the repertoire was profiled, and TCRdb retains in-frame clones only, with some absent. The sample holds some 15,000 clones, more than 75% seen once. Material: FFPE minimally invasive lung adenocarcinoma tissue. These receptors were collected from a person between 60 and 79 years old with lung adenocarcinoma. The CDR3 runs from the conserved cysteine through the conserved F or W. Each record gives: D gene, J gene, clone size, V gene, CDR3 protein, CDR3 DNA. D genes are given only for firm matches. Clone size is not always given. Where it is, it says once, few, many or a class for expanded clones.

d_gene: TRBD1
j_gene: TRBJ2-2
abundance: .
v_gene: TRBV5-1
CDR3aa: CASERTGASTGELFF
CDR3nt: TGCGCCAGCGAGCGGACAGGCGCCTCCACCGGGGAGCTGTTTTTT

d_gene: .
j_gene: TRBJ1-5
abundance: .
v_gene: TRBV7-9
CDR3aa: CASSLEGSNQPQHF
CDR3nt: TGTGCCAGCAGCTTAGAGGGTAGCAATCAGCCCCAGCATTTT

d_gene: TRBD1
j_gene: TRBJ2-1
abundance: once
v_gene: TRBV28
CDR3aa: CASNHRDRAYNEQFF
CDR3nt: TGTGCCAGCAATCACCGGGACAGGGCTTACAATGAGCAGTTCTTC

d_gene: .
j_gene: TRBJ1-5
abundance: once
v_gene: TRBV1
CDR3aa: CTSSEGQGNQPQHF
CDR3nt: TGCACCAGCAGCGAGGGACAGGGAAATCAGCCCCAGCATTTT

d_gene: .
j_gene: TRBJ2-2
abundance: .
v_gene: TRBV6-5
CDR3aa: CASSYLGGRGELFF
CDR3nt: TGTGCCAGCAGTTACTTGGGGGGGCGCGGGGAGCTGTTTTTT

d_gene: .
j_gene: TRBJ2-7
abundance: .
v_gene: TRBV18
CDR3aa: CASSASYEQYF
CDR3nt: TGTGCCAGCTCGGCCTCCTACGAGCAGTACTTC

d_gene: .
j_gene: TRBJ2-7
abundance: once
v_gene: TRBV5-1
CDR3aa: CASSSDPREQYF
CDR3nt: TGCGCCAGCAGTTCTGACCCGCGAGAGCAGTACTTC

d_gene: .
j_gene: TRBJ2-1
abundance: .
v_gene: TRBV5-5
CDR3aa: CASSPGGDPLEIHNEQFF
CDR3nt: TGTGCCAGCAGCCCCGGAGGGGATCCGCTAGAGATCCACAATGAGCAGTTCTTC

d_gene: .
j_gene: TRBJ2-2
abundance: .
v_gene: TRBV6-1
CDR3aa: CASSELGNTGELFF
CDR3nt: TGTGCCAGCAGTGAACTAGGGAACACCGGGGAGCTGTTTTTT

d_gene: TRBD1
j_gene: TRBJ1-1
abundance: .
v_gene: TRBV19
CDR3aa: CASSSLTGMRNTEAFF
CDR3nt: TGTGCCAGTAGTTCTCTGACAGGGATGCGGAACACTGAAGCTTTCTTT